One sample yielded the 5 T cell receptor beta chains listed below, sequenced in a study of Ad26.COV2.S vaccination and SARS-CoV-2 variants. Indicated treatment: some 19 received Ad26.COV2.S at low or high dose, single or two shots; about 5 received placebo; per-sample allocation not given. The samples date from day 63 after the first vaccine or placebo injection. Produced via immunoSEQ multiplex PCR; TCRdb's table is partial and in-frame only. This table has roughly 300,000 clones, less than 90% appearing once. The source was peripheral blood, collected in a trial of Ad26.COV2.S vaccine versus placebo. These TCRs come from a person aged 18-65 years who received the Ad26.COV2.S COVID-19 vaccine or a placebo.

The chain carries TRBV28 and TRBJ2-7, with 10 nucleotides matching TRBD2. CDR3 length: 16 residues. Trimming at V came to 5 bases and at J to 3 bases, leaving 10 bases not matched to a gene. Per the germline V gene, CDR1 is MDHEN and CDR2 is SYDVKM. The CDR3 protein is CASSLAARLAGYEQYF. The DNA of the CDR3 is TGTGCCAGCAGTCTGGCCGCTCGACTAGCGGGCTACGAGCAGTACTTC.

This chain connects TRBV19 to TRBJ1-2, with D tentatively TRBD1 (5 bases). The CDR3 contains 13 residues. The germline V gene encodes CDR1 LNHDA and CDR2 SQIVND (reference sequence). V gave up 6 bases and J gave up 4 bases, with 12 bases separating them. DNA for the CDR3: TGTGCCAGTAGGACCGGGACGCCCTATGGCTACACCTTC. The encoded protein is CASRTGTPYGYTF.

CDR3 in DNA: TGTGCCAGCAGCTTGGCTCTGGGCCTGCAGTATTTT. This translates into CASSLALGLQYF. The rearrangement joins TRBV5-8 to TRBJ2-3, with D hard to call. Trimming stripped 0 bases from V and 11 bases from J, with 10 bases between. Looked up from germline, CDR1 is SGHTS and CDR2 is YDEGEE. CDR3 length: 12 residues.

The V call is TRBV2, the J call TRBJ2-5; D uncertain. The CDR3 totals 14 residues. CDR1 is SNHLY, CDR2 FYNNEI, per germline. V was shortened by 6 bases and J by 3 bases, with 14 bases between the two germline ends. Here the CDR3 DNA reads TGTGCCAGCAGAAAGCTAGAAAGCAAAGAGACCCAGTACTTC. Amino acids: CASRKLESKETQYF.

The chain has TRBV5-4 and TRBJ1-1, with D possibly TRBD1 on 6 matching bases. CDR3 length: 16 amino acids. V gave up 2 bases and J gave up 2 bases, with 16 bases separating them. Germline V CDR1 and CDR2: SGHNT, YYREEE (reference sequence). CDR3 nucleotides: TGTGCCAGCAGCTTACCGTTCGGACAGACAAACACTGAAGCTTTCTTT. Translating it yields CASSLPFGQTNTEAFF. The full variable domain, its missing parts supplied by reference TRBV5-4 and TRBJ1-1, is ETGVTQSPTHLIKTRGQQVTLRCSSQSGHNTVSWYQQALGQGPQFIFQYYREEENGRGNFPPRFSGLQFPNYSSELNVNALELDDSALYLCASSLPFGQTNTEAFFGQGTRLTVV.